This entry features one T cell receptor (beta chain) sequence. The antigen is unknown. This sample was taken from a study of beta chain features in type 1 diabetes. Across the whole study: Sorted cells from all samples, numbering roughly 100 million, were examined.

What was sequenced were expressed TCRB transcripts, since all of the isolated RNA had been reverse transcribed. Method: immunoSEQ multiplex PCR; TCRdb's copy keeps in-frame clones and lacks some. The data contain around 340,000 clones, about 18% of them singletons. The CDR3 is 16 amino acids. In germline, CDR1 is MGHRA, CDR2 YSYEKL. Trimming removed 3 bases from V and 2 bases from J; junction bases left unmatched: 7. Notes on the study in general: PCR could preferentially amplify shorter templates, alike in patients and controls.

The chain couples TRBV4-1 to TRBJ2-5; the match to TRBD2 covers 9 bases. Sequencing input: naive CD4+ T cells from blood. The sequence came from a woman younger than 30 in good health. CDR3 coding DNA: TGCGCCAGCAGCCACCCCGGGCTAGCGGGACAAGAGACCCAGTACTTC. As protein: CASSHPGLAGQETQYF.